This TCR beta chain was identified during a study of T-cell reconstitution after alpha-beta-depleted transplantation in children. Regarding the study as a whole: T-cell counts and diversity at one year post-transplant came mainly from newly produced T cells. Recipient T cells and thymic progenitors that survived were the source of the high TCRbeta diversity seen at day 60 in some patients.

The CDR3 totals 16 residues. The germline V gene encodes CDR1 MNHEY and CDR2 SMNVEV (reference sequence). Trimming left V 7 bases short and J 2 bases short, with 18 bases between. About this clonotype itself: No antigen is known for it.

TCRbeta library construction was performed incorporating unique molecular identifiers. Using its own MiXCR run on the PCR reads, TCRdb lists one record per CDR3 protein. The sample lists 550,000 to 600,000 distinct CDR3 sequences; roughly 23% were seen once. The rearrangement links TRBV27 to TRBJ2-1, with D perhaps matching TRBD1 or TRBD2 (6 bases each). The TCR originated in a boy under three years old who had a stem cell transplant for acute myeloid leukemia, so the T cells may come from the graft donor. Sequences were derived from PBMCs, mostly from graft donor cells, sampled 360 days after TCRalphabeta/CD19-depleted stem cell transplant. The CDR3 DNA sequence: TGTGCCAGCAACACAGAGTCCGGGGGCGCCTACAATGAGCAGTTCTTC. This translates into CASNTESGGAYNEQFF.